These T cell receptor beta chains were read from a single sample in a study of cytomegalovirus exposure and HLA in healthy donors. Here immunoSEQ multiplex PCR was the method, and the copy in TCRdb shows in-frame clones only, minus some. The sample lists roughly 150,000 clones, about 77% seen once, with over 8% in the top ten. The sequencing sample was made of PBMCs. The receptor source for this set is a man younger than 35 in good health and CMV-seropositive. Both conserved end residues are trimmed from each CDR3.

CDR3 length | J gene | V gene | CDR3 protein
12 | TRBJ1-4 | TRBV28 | ASSSGQESEKLF
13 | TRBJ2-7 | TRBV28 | ASSRARGIPYEQY
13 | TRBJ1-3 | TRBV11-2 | ASSSIRGPGNTIY
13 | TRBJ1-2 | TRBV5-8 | ASSSRISSSYGYT
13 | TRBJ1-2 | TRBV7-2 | ASSLRDRVRAGYT
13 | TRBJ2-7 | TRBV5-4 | ASSLADRGIYEQY
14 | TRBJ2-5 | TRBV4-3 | ASSQDRWRGRETQY
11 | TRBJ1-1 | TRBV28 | ASSLTANTEAF
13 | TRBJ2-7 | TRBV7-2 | ASSFTGQGGYEQY
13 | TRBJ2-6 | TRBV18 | ASSSTGSGANVLT
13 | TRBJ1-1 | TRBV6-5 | ASSKGTGWRPEAF
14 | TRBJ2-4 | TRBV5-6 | ASSFSTELAKNIQY
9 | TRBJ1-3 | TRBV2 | ASSDQIYWR
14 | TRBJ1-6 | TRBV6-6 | ASNDAGQGMESPLH
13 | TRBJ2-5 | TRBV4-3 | ASSQDFSGGETQY
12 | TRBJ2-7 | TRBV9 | ASSLTGSSYEQY
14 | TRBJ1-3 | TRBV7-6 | ASSLAGRGRGNTIY
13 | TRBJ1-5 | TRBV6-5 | ASSPSRNLNQPQH
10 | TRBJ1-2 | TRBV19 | ASIGTGRGYT
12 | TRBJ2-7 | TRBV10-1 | ASSRGTPSYEQY
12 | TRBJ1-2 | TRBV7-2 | ASSLGTGGRGYT
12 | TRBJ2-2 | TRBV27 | AIRTGANTGELF
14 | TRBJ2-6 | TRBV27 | ASTSSGRSGANVLT
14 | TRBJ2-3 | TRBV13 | ASSLRTLRGTDTQY
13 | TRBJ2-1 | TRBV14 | ASSSGERSFNEQF
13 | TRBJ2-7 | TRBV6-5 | ASSLWQGYSYEQY
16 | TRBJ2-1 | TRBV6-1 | ASSEGLAGRSSYNEQF
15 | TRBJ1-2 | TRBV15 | ATSPTREILSSYGYT
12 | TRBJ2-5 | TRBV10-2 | ATAVAGPIDEQY
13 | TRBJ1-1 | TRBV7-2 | ASSLARGVATEAF
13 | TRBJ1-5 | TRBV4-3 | ASSQGLGMNQPQH
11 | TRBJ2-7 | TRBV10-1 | ASSQRGGYEQY
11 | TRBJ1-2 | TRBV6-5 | ASSYSGVYGYT
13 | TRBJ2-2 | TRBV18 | ASSPDRAGTGELF
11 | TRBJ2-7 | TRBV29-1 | SVAAGASREQY
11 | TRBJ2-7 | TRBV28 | ASSLSRGNEQY
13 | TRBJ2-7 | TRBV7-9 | ASSPSGQSFYEQY
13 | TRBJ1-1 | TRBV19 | ASTLTQGAQPEAF
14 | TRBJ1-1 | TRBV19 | ASSTPRTGGRPEAF
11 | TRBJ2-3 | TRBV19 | ASSPRGTDTQY
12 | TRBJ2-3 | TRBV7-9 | ASRGQTSTDTQY
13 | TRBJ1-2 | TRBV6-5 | ASSYRYRDRDGYT
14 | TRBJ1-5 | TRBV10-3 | AISESGRARNQPQH
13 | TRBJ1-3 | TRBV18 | ASSPPAGVGNTIY
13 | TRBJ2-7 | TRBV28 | ASSFHGTVTLEQY
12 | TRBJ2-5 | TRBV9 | ASSVMSAGETQY
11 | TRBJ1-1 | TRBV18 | ASSRQGNTEAF
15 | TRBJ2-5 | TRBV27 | ASSLVSDRGNQETQY